One and the same sample provided the 6 T cell receptor beta chains below, sequenced in a study of early T cells in non-severe SARS-CoV-2 infection. From the 5' RACE reads, TCRdb called clonotypes with MiXCR, one entry per CDR3 protein. The table shows roughly 72,000 distinct CDR3 sequences, with about 13% occurring only once. Sample: whole blood. Receptor source: an adult who was a healthcare worker with PCR-confirmed SARS-CoV-2 infection or an uninfected control (not recorded which).

The chain joins TRBV7-9 to TRBJ2-7; D gene uncertain. CDR1 SEHNR and CDR2 FQNEAQ come from the germline V gene (reference sequence). V lost 5 bases and J lost 1, with 6 bases in between. The CDR3 has 12 amino acids. The CDR3, as DNA: TGTGCCAGCAGCCCCTATTCCTACGAGCAGTACTTC. Its protein product is CASSPYSYEQYF.

The chain is built from TRBV5-1 and TRBJ1-1; D possibly corresponds to TRBD1 (5 bases). Germline CDR1 is SGHRS and CDR2 is YFSETQ. V lost 4 bases, J lost 1 base, and 8 bases lay in between. This CDR3 region has 13 residues. CDR3 bases: TGCGCCAGCAGCGTGACAGAGAACACTGAAGCTTTCTTT. It yields the protein CASSVTENTEAFF.

The V and J genes are TRBV7-2 and TRBJ2-1; TRBD1 might be the D (6 bases). The CDR3 runs to 14 residues. The ends were cut back, 3 bases at V and 9 bases at J, with 15 bases in the middle. Germline V gene sequence: CDR1 SGHTA, CDR2 FQGNSA. The CDR3 coding sequence is TGTGCCAGCAGCTTCCACAGGGTAGAGGGTGAGCAGTTCTTC. Its protein is CASSFHRVEGEQFF.

This clonotype turned up a few times. An end of the junction does not agree with germline; a read error may underlie this. The chain couples TRBV7-9 to TRBJ2-4; D could derive from TRBD1 or TRBD2 (5 bases each). Looked up from germline, CDR1 is SEHNR and CDR2 is FQNEAQ (reference sequence). The CDR3 contains 14 residues. In nucleotides, the CDR3 is TGTGCCAGCAGCCTGGGTCATGGGGGAAACATTCAGCACTTC. Protein product: CASSLGHGGNIQHF.

The chain recombines TRBV30 with TRBJ2-7; D is perhaps TRBD1 or TRBD2 (6 bases each). Deletions cut 4 bases from V and 6 bases from J, with 19 bases between. There are 14 residues in the CDR3. The germline CDR1 and CDR2 sequences are GTSNPN and SVGIG (reference sequence). CDR3 nucleotide sequence: TGTGCCTGGAAGATAGGGGGACTCTGGGGCGAGCAGTACTTC. Its translation: CAWKIGGLWGEQYF.

This clonotype has more than one count but fewer than ten. V and J are TRBV20-1 and TRBJ1-4; D is possibly TRBD1 (5 bases). The V and J ends lost 0 bases and 6 bases respectively, with 11 bases between them. The CDR3 runs to 14 residues. The germline CDR1 and CDR2 sequences are DFQATT and SNEGSKA (reference sequence). The DNA for the CDR3 is TGCAGTGCTAGAGATTTCAGGGAGGATGAAAAACTGTTTTTT. Translating it yields CSARDFREDEKLFF.